The rows below give T cell receptor beta chains drawn from one sample of a study of shared clonotypes between healthy human individuals. Libraries were prepared by immunoSEQ multiplex PCR; TCRdb keeps only in-frame clonotypes and omits some of them. The table records some 1 million clones, 60% to 80% of them present only once. Input material: memory CD4+ T cells sorted from blood. Source of these receptors: a man aged 18-30 years in good health. CDR3s include the opening cysteine and the closing phenylalanine or tryptophan. A D gene is named only where the DNA matches it firmly. Rows may omit the clone size; those that give it use once, few, many or a size class.

d_call	j_call	clone_size	v_call	cdr3_aa	cdr3_nt
-	TRBJ1-4	few	TRBV6-1	CASSEKSRQVRELFF	TGTGCCAGCAGTGAGAAGTCACGACAGGTTCGTGAACTGTTTTTT
-	TRBJ2-7	-	TRBV18	CASSPQAASYEQYF	TGTGCCAGCTCACCCCAGGCAGCATCCTACGAGCAGTACTTC
-	TRBJ2-1	-	TRBV6-5	CASSYVAGAPIEQFF	TGTGCCAGCAGTTACGTAGCCGGGGCCCCTATTGAGCAGTTCTTC
TRBD1	TRBJ2-3	-	TRBV10-1	CASSVDRGEDTQYF	TGCGCCAGCAGTGTCGACAGGGGGGAAGATACGCAGTATTTT
-	TRBJ2-2	-	TRBV5-1	CASSLASGRGTGELFF	TGCGCCAGCAGCTTGGCCTCGGGAAGAGGCACCGGGGAGCTGTTTTTT
-	TRBJ1-4	-	TRBV5-5	CASSLESGGNEKLFF	TGTGCCAGCAGCTTGGAGTCCGGCGGCAATGAAAAACTGTTTTTT
TRBD1	TRBJ2-3	once	TRBV27	CASNLDRQGPQYF	TGTGCCAGCAACCTAGACCGACAGGGCCCGCAGTATTTT
-	TRBJ1-2	few	TRBV23-1	CASSQGASKRYGYTF	TGCGCCAGCAGTCAAGGGGCCTCCAAGAGATATGGCTACACCTTC
-	TRBJ1-2	many	TRBV6-4	CASSQDGIYGYTF	TGTGCCAGCAGCCAGGACGGAATCTATGGCTACACCTTC
-	TRBJ1-4	-	TRBV5-4	CASSAGPGATNEKLFF	TGTGCCAGCAGCGCGGGGCCCGGGGCAACTAATGAAAAACTGTTTTTT
-	TRBJ2-1	-	TRBV19	CASSIDGVGRQFF	TGTGCCAGTAGTATAGATGGCGTGGGGCGGCAGTTCTTC
-	TRBJ1-4	-	TRBV7-9	CASSLVGIGEKLFF	TGTGCCAGCAGCTTAGTGGGGATCGGGGAAAAACTGTTTTTT
-	TRBJ2-6	few	TRBV28	CASSLTGSGANVLTF	TGTGCCAGCAGCCTAACAGGGTCTGGGGCCAACGTCCTGACTTTC
TRBD1	TRBJ1-6	-	TRBV5-1	CASSQQGADSPLHF	TGCGCCAGCAGCCAACAGGGGGCTGATTCACCCCTCCACTTT
-	TRBJ1-6	-	TRBV5-6	CASSRGPNSPLHF	TGTGCCAGCAGCCGGGGCCCAAATTCACCCCTCCACTTT
TRBD1	TRBJ2-7	-	TRBV19	CASSISGQGAYEQYF	TGTGCCAGTAGTATATCGGGACAGGGGGCTTACGAGCAGTACTTC
TRBD1	TRBJ2-3	few	TRBV5-6	CASSLGRGRKNADTQYF	TGTGCCAGCAGCTTGGGCAGGGGGCGCAAAAATGCAGATACGCAGTATTTT
-	TRBJ2-4	-	TRBV6-6	CASSNPQGAKNIQYF	TGTGCCAGCAGTAACCCGCAGGGAGCCAAAAACATTCAGTACTTC
-	TRBJ1-4	few	TRBV7-9	CASSSATNEKLFF	TGTGCCAGCAGCAGCGCAACTAATGAAAAACTGTTTTTT
TRBD1	TRBJ2-7	-	TRBV6-1	CASRGQGGTYEQYF	TGTGCCAGCAGGGGACAGGGGGGAACCTACGAGCAGTACTTC
-	TRBJ2-7	-	TRBV12-5	CASGLGVPEQYF	TGTGCTAGTGGTTTGGGAGTCCCCGAGCAGTACTTC
TRBD2	TRBJ2-2	-	TRBV7-2	CASSVGLAYGELFF	TGTGCCAGCAGCGTCGGACTAGCGTATGGGGAGCTGTTTTTT
-	TRBJ1-1	-	TRBV7-2	CASSLVFDSPEAFF	TGTGCCAGCAGCTTAGTTTTCGACAGTCCAGAAGCTTTCTTT
-	TRBJ1-2	-	TRBV29-1	CSVEGGAGYYGYTF	TGCAGCGTTGAAGGGGGCGCGGGTTACTATGGCTACACCTTC
-	TRBJ2-3	few	TRBV9	CASSGEAHASTDTQYF	TGTGCCAGCAGCGGAGAGGCTCACGCTAGCACAGATACGCAGTATTTT
-	TRBJ2-3	many	TRBV12-5	CASGLAGPTDTQYF	TGTGCTAGTGGTTTGGCAGGGCCCACAGATACGCAGTATTTT
-	TRBJ1-6	-	TRBV15	CATSRDGRRDSPLHF	TGTGCCACCAGCAGAGATGGCAGACGGGATTCACCCCTCCACTTT
-	TRBJ2-2	-	TRBV7-6	CASSLLVSTGELFF	TGTGCCAGCAGCCTACTAGTTTCCACCGGGGAGCTGTTTTTT
-	TRBJ1-5	few	TRBV7-9	CASSLGFTSNQPQHF	TGTGCCAGCAGCTTAGGCTTCACGAGCAATCAGCCCCAGCATTTT
-	TRBJ2-1	many	TRBV5-5	CASIRRESSYNEQFF	TGTGCCAGCATCCGACGGGAGAGCTCCTACAATGAGCAGTTCTTC
-	TRBJ2-1	-	TRBV6-1	CASRLGRDNEQFF	TGTGCCAGCAGATTAGGACGGGACAATGAGCAGTTCTTC
-	TRBJ1-4	-	TRBV14	CASSQAGRDEKLFF	TGTGCCAGCAGCCAAGCAGGGAGGGATGAAAAACTGTTTTTT
-	TRBJ2-1	few	TRBV5-5	CASSFGSSYNEQFF	TGTGCCAGCAGCTTCGGCAGCTCCTACAATGAGCAGTTCTTC
TRBD2	TRBJ2-7	-	TRBV28	CASIGGGAYEQYF	TGTGCCAGCATCGGGGGGGGAGCCTACGAGCAGTACTTC
TRBD1	TRBJ2-3	few	TRBV25-1	CASSEGQVVDTQYF	TGTGCCAGCAGTGAGGGACAGGTTGTCGATACGCAGTATTTT
TRBD2	TRBJ2-5	-	TRBV6-1	CASSEVSGGKETQYF	TGTGCCAGCAGTGAAGTATCGGGAGGGAAAGAGACCCAGTACTTC
TRBD2	TRBJ2-2	-	TRBV19	CASSSGTSDPGELFF	TGTGCCAGTAGTAGCGGGACTAGTGATCCCGGGGAGCTGTTTTTT
-	TRBJ2-2	-	TRBV19	CASRILRGANTGELFF	TGTGCCAGTAGAATATTGAGGGGGGCGAACACCGGGGAGCTGTTTTTT
-	TRBJ1-6	few	TRBV6-1	CASGGGTNSPLHF	TGTGCCAGTGGGGGAGGGACTAATTCACCCCTCCACTTT
TRBD1	TRBJ2-5	-	TRBV7-2	CASQRQGARETQYF	TGTGCCAGCCAACGACAGGGGGCACGGGAGACCCAGTACTTC
-	TRBJ1-5	once	TRBV7-7	CASSLYIRGSQPQHF	TGTGCTAGCAGCTTATATATTAGGGGTAGTCAGCCCCAGCATTTT
TRBD1	TRBJ1-1	-	TRBV5-1	CATKPGQMNTEAFF	TGCGCCACCAAACCGGGACAGATGAACACTGAAGCTTTCTTT
-	TRBJ1-3	-	TRBV5-4	CASSLYSGNTIYF	TGTGCCAGCAGTTTATACTCTGGAAACACCATATATTTT
TRBD2	TRBJ2-5	few	TRBV5-1	CASAQGAGGRAFRETQYF	TGCGCCAGCGCCCAAGGGGCCGGCGGGAGGGCCTTTCGGGAGACCCAGTACTTC
TRBD2	TRBJ2-1	-	TRBV5-6	CASSLVASGEFF	TGTGCCAGCAGCTTGGTGGCTAGCGGGGAGTTCTTC